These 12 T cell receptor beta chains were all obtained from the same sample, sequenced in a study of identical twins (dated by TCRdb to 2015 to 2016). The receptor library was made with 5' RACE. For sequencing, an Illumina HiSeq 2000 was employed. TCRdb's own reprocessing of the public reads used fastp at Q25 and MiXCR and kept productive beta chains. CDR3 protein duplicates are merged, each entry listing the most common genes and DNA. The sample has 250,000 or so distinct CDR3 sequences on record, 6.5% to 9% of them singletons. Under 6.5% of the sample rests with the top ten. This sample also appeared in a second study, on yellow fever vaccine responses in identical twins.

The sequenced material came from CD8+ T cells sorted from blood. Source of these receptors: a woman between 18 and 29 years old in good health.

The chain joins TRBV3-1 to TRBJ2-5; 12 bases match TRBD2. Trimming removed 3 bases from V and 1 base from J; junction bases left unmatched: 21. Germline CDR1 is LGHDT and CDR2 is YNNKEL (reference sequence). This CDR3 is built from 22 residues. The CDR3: CASSHQSPRLAGASGGQETQYF. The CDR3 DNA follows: TGTGCCAGCAGCCACCAGAGCCCGAGACTAGCGGGGGCCTCAGGAGGCCAAGAGACCCAGTACTTC.

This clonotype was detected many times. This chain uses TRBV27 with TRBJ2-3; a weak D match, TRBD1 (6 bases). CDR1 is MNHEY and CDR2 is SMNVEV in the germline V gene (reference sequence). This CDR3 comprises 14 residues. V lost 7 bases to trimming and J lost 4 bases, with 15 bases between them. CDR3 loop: CASNHRRTADTQYF. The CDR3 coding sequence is TGTGCCAGCAATCACAGGCGGACAGCAGATACGCAGTATTTT.

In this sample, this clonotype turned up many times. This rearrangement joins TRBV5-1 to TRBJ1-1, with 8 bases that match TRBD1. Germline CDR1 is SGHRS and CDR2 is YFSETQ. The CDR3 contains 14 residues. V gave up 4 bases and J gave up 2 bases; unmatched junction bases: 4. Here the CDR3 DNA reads TGCGCCAGCAGCCTTCAGGGGGCTAACACTGAAGCTTTCTTT. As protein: CASSLQGANTEAFF. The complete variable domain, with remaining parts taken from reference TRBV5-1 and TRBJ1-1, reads KAGVTQTPRYLIKTRGQQVTLSCSPISGHRSVSWYQQTPGQGLQFLFEYFSETQRNKGNFPGRFSGRQFSNSRSEMNVSTLELGDSALYLCASSLQGANTEAFFGQGTRLTVV.

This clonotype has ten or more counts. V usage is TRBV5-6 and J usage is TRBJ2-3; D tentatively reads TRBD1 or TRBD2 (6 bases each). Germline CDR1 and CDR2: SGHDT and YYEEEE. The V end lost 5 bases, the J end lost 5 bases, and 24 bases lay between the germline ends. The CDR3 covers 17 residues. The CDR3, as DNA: TGTGCCAGCAGACCAAGGCGTTGGTTGGGGGGCGAAGATACGCAGTATTTT. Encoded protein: CASRPRRWLGGEDTQYF.

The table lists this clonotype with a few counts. The CDR3 DNA sequence: TGTGCCAGCAGCCAAGTAGCGGGAGGAGGCAATGAGCAGTTCTTC. It codes for CASSQVAGGGNEQFF. This sequence joins TRBV4-2 and TRBJ2-1; 10 bases align to TRBD2. This CDR3 has 15 amino acids. V shed 1 base, J shed 6 bases, and the junction held 3 bases outside the gene matches. The V gene's germline CDR1 is LGHNA and CDR2 YNFKEQ.

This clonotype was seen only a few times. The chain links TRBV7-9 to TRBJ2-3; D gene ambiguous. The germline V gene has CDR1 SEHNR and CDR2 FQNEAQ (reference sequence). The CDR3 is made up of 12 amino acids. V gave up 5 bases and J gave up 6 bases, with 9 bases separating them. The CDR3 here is CASSPFMDTQYF. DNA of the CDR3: TGTGCCAGCAGCCCATTCATGGATACGCAGTATTTT. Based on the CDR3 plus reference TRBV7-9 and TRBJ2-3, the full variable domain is DTGVSQNPRHKITKRGQNVTFRCDPISEHNRLYWYRQTLGQGPEFLTYFQNEAQLEKSRLLSDRFSAERPKGSFSTLEIQRTEQGDSAMYLCASSPFMDTQYFGPGTRLTVL.

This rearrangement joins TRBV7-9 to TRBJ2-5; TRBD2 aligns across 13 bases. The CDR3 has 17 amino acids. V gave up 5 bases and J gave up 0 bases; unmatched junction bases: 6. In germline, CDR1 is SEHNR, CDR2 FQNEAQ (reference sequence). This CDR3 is CASSPGTSGTYQETQYF. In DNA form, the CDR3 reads TGTGCCAGCAGCCCCGGGACTAGCGGGACGTACCAAGAGACCCAGTACTTC.

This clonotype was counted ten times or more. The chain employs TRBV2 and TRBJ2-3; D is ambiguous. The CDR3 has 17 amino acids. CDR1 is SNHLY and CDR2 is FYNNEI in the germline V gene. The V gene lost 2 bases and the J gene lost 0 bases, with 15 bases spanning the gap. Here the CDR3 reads CASSERVTLTSTDTQYF. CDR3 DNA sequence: TGTGCCAGCAGTGAAAGGGTGACTCTGACTAGCACAGATACGCAGTATTTT.

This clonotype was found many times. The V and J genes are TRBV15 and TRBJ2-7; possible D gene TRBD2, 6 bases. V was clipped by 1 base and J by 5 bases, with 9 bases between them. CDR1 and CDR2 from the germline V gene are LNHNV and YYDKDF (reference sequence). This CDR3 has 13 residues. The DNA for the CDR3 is TGTGCCACCAGCAGAGGCGGGGAACACGAGCAGTACGTC. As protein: CATSRGGEHEQYV.

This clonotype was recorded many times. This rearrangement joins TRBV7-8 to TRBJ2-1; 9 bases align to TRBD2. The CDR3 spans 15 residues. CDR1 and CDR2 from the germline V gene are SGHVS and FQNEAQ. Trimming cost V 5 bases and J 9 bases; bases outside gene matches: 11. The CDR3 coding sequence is TGTGCCAGCAGCCCGTTAGCGGGAGTTTCAGCTGAGCAGTTCTTC. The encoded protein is CASSPLAGVSAEQFF. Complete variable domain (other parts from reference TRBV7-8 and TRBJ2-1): GAGVSQSPRYKVAKRGQDVALRCDPISGHVSLFWYQQALGQGPEFLTYFQNEAQLDKSGLPSDRFFAERPEGSVSTLKIQRTQQEDSAVYLCASSPLAGVSAEQFFGPGTRLTVL.

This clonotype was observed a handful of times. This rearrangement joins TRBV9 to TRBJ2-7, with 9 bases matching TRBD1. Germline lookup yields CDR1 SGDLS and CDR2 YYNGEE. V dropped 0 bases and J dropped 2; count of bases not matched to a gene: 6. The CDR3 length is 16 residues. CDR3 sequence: CASSVGGTGFPYEQYF. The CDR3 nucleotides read TGTGCCAGCAGCGTAGGTGGGACAGGGTTTCCCTACGAGCAGTACTTC. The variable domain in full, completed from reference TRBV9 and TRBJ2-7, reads DSGVTQTPKHLITATGQRVTLRCSPRSGDLSVYWYQQSLDQGLQFLIQYYNGEERAKGNILERFSAQQFPDLHSELNLSSLELGDSALYFCASSVGGTGFPYEQYFGPGTRLTVT.

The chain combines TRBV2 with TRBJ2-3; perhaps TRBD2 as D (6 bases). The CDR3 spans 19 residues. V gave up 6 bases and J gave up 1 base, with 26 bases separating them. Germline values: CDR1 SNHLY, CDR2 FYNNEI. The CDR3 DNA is TGTGCCAGCAGGGAGGAGGGTATTTGCCGGGACGACTGCACAGATACGCAGTATTTT. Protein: CASREEGICRDDCTDTQYF.